The 21 T cell receptor beta chains below were found in one sample sequenced in a study of T-cell reconstitution after alpha-beta-depleted transplantation in children. Using unique molecular identifiers, the investigators prepared the TCRbeta library. MiXCR, applied by TCRdb to the PCR reads, yields one record per CDR3 protein. Of around 340,000 distinct CDR3 sequences in the sample, 13% were seen once. The sequences come from PBMCs, collected from the stem cell graft. The receptors were gathered from a human donor who donated a stem cell graft to a child with Fanconi anemia.

This clonotype has a handful of counts. The chain links TRBV12-3 or TRBV12-4 to TRBJ1-5, with 8 bases identical to TRBD1. V lost 4 bases to trimming and J lost 6 bases; unmatched junction nucleotides: 8. The CDR3 extends over 15 amino acids. The CDR3 DNA follows: TGTGCCAGCAGTTGGGGACAGGCCGCCGGTCAGCCCCAGCATTTT. Translating gives CASSWGQAAGQPQHF.

This clonotype has only a few counts. This chain joins TRBV12-3 or TRBV12-4 and TRBJ2-3; TRBD2 is a possible D gene (6 bases). Deletions cut 7 bases from V and 4 bases from J, with 12 bases between. The CDR3 consists of 13 residues. The CDR3 sequence is CASKFPSADTQYF. The CDR3 DNA sequence: TGTGCCAGCAAATTTCCTAGCGCAGATACGCAGTATTTT.

V and J are TRBV18 and TRBJ1-1; 10 bases are a match to TRBD1. The CDR3 has 17 residues. The J segment lost 0 bases and the V segment lost 6 bases, leaving 10 bases of the junction unmatched. CDR1 KGHSH and CDR2 LQKENI come from the germline V gene. The CDR3 sequence is CASSPMGQGTMNTEAFF. DNA for the CDR3: TGTGCCAGCTCGCCTATGGGACAGGGGACTATGAACACTGAAGCTTTCTTT. The full variable domain, rest sourced from reference TRBV18 and TRBJ1-1, is NAGVMQNPRHLVRRRGQEARLRCSPMKGHSHVYWYRQLPEEGLKFMVYLQKENIIDESGMPKERFSAEFPKEGPSILRIQQVVRGDSAAYFCASSPMGQGTMNTEAFFGQGTRLTVV.

This rearrangement joins TRBV24-1 to TRBJ2-1; maybe TRBD1 (6 bases). Deletions cut 4 bases from V and 7 bases from J, with 19 bases between. The germline V gene encodes CDR1 KGHDR and CDR2 SFDVKD. CDR3 length: 16 residues. CDR3 nucleotides: TGTGCCACCAGTGACGGACAGTCATACGATGGAAATGAGCAGTTCTTC. It translates to CATSDGQSYDGNEQFF.

This clonotype has at least ten counts. The V and J genes are TRBV5-5 and TRBJ2-7, with D perhaps matching TRBD1 or TRBD2 (5 bases each). V lost 0 bases and J lost 7, with 17 bases in between. CDR3 size: 15 residues. Germline values: CDR1 SGHKS, CDR2 YYEKEE (reference sequence). The CDR3 DNA follows: TGTGCCAGCAGCTTGGGCAGGGAGTTCCTTAAGGAGCAGTACTTC. Translated, it gives CASSLGREFLKEQYF.

This clonotype was seen ten or more times. The chain couples TRBV5-1 to TRBJ2-3, with D possibly being TRBD1 (5 bases). The ends were cut back, 1 base at V and 4 bases at J, with 22 bases in the middle. Germline V lookup: CDR1 SGHRS, CDR2 YFSETQ. The CDR3 contains 18 residues. The CDR3 sequence is CASSLSGIGSQGADTQYF. The CDR3 DNA follows: TGCGCCAGCAGCTTGTCTGGTATTGGCAGTCAGGGCGCAGATACGCAGTATTTT.

This clonotype was picked up many times. The rearrangement uses TRBV5-1 and TRBJ2-1; 10 nucleotides align to TRBD1. This CDR3 comprises 15 residues. Losses at the gene ends were 4 bases for V and 9 bases for J; bases not matched to a gene: 10. Germline V gene lookup returns CDR1 SGHRS and CDR2 YFSETQ. CDR3: CASSLDWTGGSEQFF. The CDR3 DNA is TGCGCCAGCAGCCTTGACTGGACAGGGGGATCTGAGCAGTTCTTC.

The chain combines TRBV6-2 or TRBV6-3 with TRBJ2-1; 8 nucleotides line up with TRBD2. The germline V gene has CDR1 MNHEY and CDR2 SVGEGT. The CDR3 has 16 residues. The V gene end was trimmed by 2 bases and the J gene end by 6 bases; junction bases not matched to a gene: 9. The CDR3 is CASSYRGSGEGNEQFF. In DNA form, the CDR3 reads TGTGCCAGCAGTTACCGCGGTAGCGGGGAAGGCAATGAGCAGTTCTTC.

This clonotype was observed a few times. V and J are TRBV20-1 and TRBJ2-5, with D possibly matching TRBD2 (5 bases). The CDR3 length is 15 residues. V dropped 3 bases and J dropped 3 bases, with 17 bases sitting between them. CDR1 and CDR2 from the germline V gene are DFQATT and SNEGSKA (reference sequence). CDR3: CSASGGPPREETQYF. The CDR3 DNA reads as TGCAGTGCTAGCGGCGGGCCCCCACGGGAAGAGACCCAGTACTTC.

This clonotype was detected ten times or more. J is TRBJ2-7 and V is TRBV3-1; D not resolved. Germline CDR1 reads LGHDT; CDR2 reads YNNKEL (reference sequence). Trimming left V 2 bases short and J 0 bases short, with 8 bases between. The CDR3 is made up of 14 amino acids. The chain's CDR3 is CASSQFAASYEQYF. Here the CDR3 DNA reads TGTGCCAGCAGCCAATTCGCGGCCTCCTACGAGCAGTACTTC.

Only a few counts were recorded for this clonotype. The genes are TRBV20-1 and TRBJ2-6, with 11 bases lining up with TRBD1. The CDR3 is 18 amino acids. V shed 4 bases, J shed 0 bases, and the junction held 8 bases outside the gene matches. Germline-derived CDR1 and CDR2 are DFQATT and SNEGSKA (reference sequence). The CDR3 DNA is TGCAGTGCTAATAAAGGACAGGGGGCAGGCTCTGGGGCCAACGTCCTGACTTTC. It translates to CSANKGQGAGSGANVLTF.

The J gene is TRBJ1-5, the V gene TRBV6-1, with 11 bases identical to TRBD1. The V and J ends lost 3 bases and 4 bases, in that order; junction bases with no gene match: 2. The CDR3 spans 15 residues. Germline CDR1 MNHNS, CDR2 SASEGT. CDR3 nucleotides: TGTGCCAGCAGTGAGGGGACAGGGGGTAATCAGCCCCAGCATTTT. This gives the protein CASSEGTGGNQPQHF.

This clonotype was detected only a few times. This sequence joins TRBV5-1 and TRBJ1-1; D gene ambiguous. The germline gives CDR1 SGHRS, CDR2 YFSETQ. V lost 7 bases, J lost 6 bases, and 16 bases lay in between. CDR3 length: 13 amino acids. This CDR3 is CASRLGESSEAFF. CDR3 coding DNA: TGCGCCAGCCGCCTCGGAGAGAGCTCTGAAGCTTTCTTT.

The chain has TRBV9 and TRBJ2-2, with 7 bases identical to TRBD1. The junction had 4 bases not matched to a gene; V was cut back by 4 bases and J by 4 bases. Germline-derived CDR1 and CDR2 are SGDLS and YYNGEE. There are 14 residues in the CDR3. The CDR3 loop is CASSRTGPTGELFF. In DNA, the CDR3 is TGTGCCAGCAGCCGGACAGGACCCACCGGGGAGCTGTTTTTT.

There are many counts of this clonotype. V and J are TRBV15 and TRBJ2-6; tentatively, D is TRBD1 (5 bases). The V end lost 0 bases, the J end lost 8 bases, and 11 bases lay between the germline ends. Germline V CDR1 and CDR2: LNHNV, YYDKDF (reference sequence). CDR3 length: 15 residues. CDR3 DNA sequence: TGTGCCACCAGCAGAGATTATCAGGGTACCAACGTCCTGACTTTC. Translating it yields CATSRDYQGTNVLTF.

This clonotype was found a few times. V gene TRBV7-2 combines with J gene TRBJ1-1; 8 nucleotides line up with TRBD1. The CDR3 is 14 amino acids. Trimming took 8 bases from V and 0 from J; bases not matched to a gene: 5. Germline V CDR1 and CDR2: SGHTA, FQGNSA. The CDR3 is CASGETGVNTEAFF. CDR3 bases: TGTGCCAGCGGAGAGACAGGGGTGAACACTGAAGCTTTCTTT. Looking up the rest from reference TRBV7-2 and TRBJ1-1 gives the full variable domain: GAGVSQSPSNKVTEKGKDVELRCDPISGHTALYWYRQSLGQGLEFLIYFQGNSAPDKSGLPSDRFSAERTGGSVSTLTIQRTQQEDSAVYLCASGETGVNTEAFFGQGTRLTVV.

A few counts support this clonotype. The chain uses TRBV12-3 or TRBV12-4 and TRBJ1-2, with D hard to call. Deletions cut 4 bases from V and 5 bases from J, with 8 bases between. The CDR3 consists of 12 residues. CDR3 nucleotide sequence: TGTGCCAGCAGTTCTCGAATTTATGGCTACACCTTC. Amino acids: CASSSRIYGYTF.

This clonotype was seen ten or more times. The gene calls are TRBV6-5 and TRBJ1-2; a possible D gene is TRBD1 (6 bases). The ends were cut back, 4 bases at V and 4 bases at J, with 10 bases in the middle. Germline V CDR1 and CDR2: MNHEY, SVGAGI. CDR3 length: 13 amino acids. CDR3 sequence: CASSSQGFYGYTF. CDR3 in DNA: TGTGCCAGCAGTTCCCAGGGGTTCTATGGCTACACCTTC.

The gene calls are TRBV18 and TRBJ2-7; D perhaps matches TRBD2 (6 bases). V lost 3 bases and J lost 4, with 13 bases in between. The CDR3 is 14 residues long. CDR1 is KGHSH and CDR2 is LQKENI in the germline V gene. DNA for the CDR3: TGTGCCAGCTCACCCCCCGGGAGTCCGTACGAGCAGTACGTC. Translating gives CASSPPGSPYEQYV.

This chain links TRBV7-2 with TRBJ2-7, with a possible D match to TRBD1 (5 bases). The CDR3 has 14 residues. The germline V and J ends were trimmed by 4 bases and 1 base, with 11 bases remaining between them. Germline CDR1 is SGHTA and CDR2 is FQGNSA. The chain's CDR3 is CASSYGHLSYEQYV. In DNA form, the CDR3 reads TGTGCCAGCAGCTACGGACATTTATCCTACGAGCAGTACGTC.

Many counts were recorded for this clonotype. The V and J genes are TRBV5-4 and TRBJ2-5, with D tentatively TRBD1 (6 bases). Deletions cut 0 bases from V and 4 bases from J, with 10 bases between. Looked up from germline, CDR1 is SGHNT and CDR2 is YYREEE (reference sequence). This CDR3 spans 14 amino acids. CDR3 sequence reads: CASSLGGQGETQYF. In DNA form, the CDR3 reads TGTGCCAGCAGCTTGGGGGGGCAGGGAGAGACCCAGTACTTC. Looking up the rest from reference TRBV5-4 and TRBJ2-5 gives the full variable domain: ETGVTQSPTHLIKTRGQQVTLRCSSQSGHNTVSWYQQALGQGPQFIFQYYREEENGRGNFPPRFSGLQFPNYSSELNVNALELDDSALYLCASSLGGQGETQYFGPGTRLLVL.